A single sample is the source of the 16 T cell receptor beta chains below, sequenced in a study of cytomegalovirus exposure and HLA in healthy donors. The repertoire was sequenced with immunoSEQ multiplex PCR; TCRdb's copy has only in-frame clones and lacks some. The sample yields about 280,000 clones, approximately 86% seen once. What was sequenced was PBMCs. The receptors originated from a young woman in good health and CMV-seronegative.

The sample holds one count of this clone. This chain connects TRBV5-1 to TRBJ1-1, with a tentative D call TRBD1 (5 bases). Germline V gene data show CDR1 as SGHRS and CDR2 as YFSETQ. Trimming left V 1 base short and J 1 base short, with 17 bases between. This CDR3 has 17 amino acids. CDR3 sequence reads: CASSLWRGRRENTEAFF. CDR3 nucleotide sequence: TGCGCCAGCAGCTTGTGGAGGGGCAGGAGGGAGAACACTGAAGCTTTCTTT.

This clone was observed a single time. The chain carries TRBV30 and TRBJ1-1; TRBD1 might be the D (5 bases). CDR3 length equals 14 residues. Germline V gene data show CDR1 as GTSNPN and CDR2 as SVGIG (reference sequence). V was clipped by 0 bases and J by 1 base, with 9 bases between them. The CDR3 DNA is TGTGCCTGGAGTGTACTCCAGGGGAACACTGAAGCTTTCTTT. Its protein product is CAWSVLQGNTEAFF.

The chain joins TRBV5-6 to TRBJ1-5; tentatively, D is TRBD1 (5 bases). Trimming removed 4 bases from V and 5 bases from J, with 7 bases in between. The CDR3 is 12 residues long. Germline V gives CDR1 SGHDT, CDR2 YYEEEE. The CDR3 sequence is CASSRGDQPQHF. In DNA, the CDR3 is TGTGCCAGCAGCCGGGGGGATCAGCCCCAGCATTTT.

This rearrangement joins TRBV6-1 to TRBJ1-4; no clear D gene. V gave up 7 bases and J gave up 4 bases, with 13 bases separating them. The CDR3 consists of 14 residues. Germline lookup yields CDR1 MNHNS and CDR2 SASEGT. In nucleotides, the CDR3 is TGTGCCAGCATGTTCCGGGTTGGTAATGAAAAACTGTTTTTT. This codes for CASMFRVGNEKLFF.

This clone was recorded once. This chain links TRBV19 with TRBJ1-2, with a tentative D call TRBD1 (5 bases). The CDR3 loop spans 16 amino acids. The V gene lost 5 bases and the J gene lost 3 bases, with 19 bases spanning the gap. Germline V CDR1 and CDR2: LNHDA, SQIVND (reference sequence). CDR3: CASSPAQRQKYYGYTF. CDR3 nucleotide sequence: TGTGCCAGTAGTCCAGCCCAGCGACAGAAATACTATGGCTACACCTTC.

The chain has TRBV11-3 and TRBJ2-2, with a weak D call TRBD2 (6 bases). The germline V and J ends were trimmed by 2 bases and 2 bases, with 12 bases remaining between them. This CDR3 spans 16 amino acids. Per germline, CDR1 SGHNT and CDR2 YENEEA. CDR3 protein: CASSLTGTPNTGELFF. CDR3 nucleotides: TGTGCCAGCAGCTTAACCGGGACTCCAAACACCGGGGAGCTGTTTTTT. Based on the CDR3 plus reference TRBV11-3 and TRBJ2-2, the full variable domain is EAGVVQSPRYKIIEKKQPVAFWCNPISGHNTLYWYLQNLGQGPELLIRYENEEAVDDSQLPKDRFSAERLKGVDSTLKIQPAELGDSAVYLCASSLTGTPNTGELFFGEGSRLTVL.

A word on this clone: Other DNA sequences in this sample translate to the same CDR3. The rearrangement links TRBV6-1 to TRBJ2-7, with 10 positions matching TRBD2. Unmatched junction bases numbered 5, after V lost 3 bases and J lost 3 bases. Germline lookup yields CDR1 MNHNS and CDR2 SASEGT. The length of the CDR3 is 15 residues. In nucleotides, the CDR3 is TGTGCCAGCAGTGAGGAAGCTAGCGGGAGCTACGAGCAGTACTTC. As protein: CASSEEASGSYEQYF.

The chain links TRBV4-2 to TRBJ1-5; TRBD1 matches 10 bases. The CDR3 sequence is 16 residues long. Germline V lookup: CDR1 LGHNA, CDR2 YNFKEQ. The ends lost 0 bases at V and 9 bases at J; junction bases unmatched: 8. The CDR3 DNA follows: TGTGCCAGCAGCCAAGACACCGGGACAGGGGCTCCGCCCCAGCATTTT. The encoded protein is CASSQDTGTGAPPQHF.

This chain uses TRBV5-1 with TRBJ2-7, with TRBD1 identical over 7 bases. The CDR3 has 15 residues. J gave up 5 bases and V 3 bases, and 11 bases lay outside the gene matches. The germline V gene has CDR1 SGHRS and CDR2 YFSETQ. CDR3 amino acids: CASSSGGMARDEQYF. Here the CDR3 DNA reads TGCGCCAGCAGCTCAGGGGGAATGGCTCGGGACGAGCAGTACTTC.

This clone was detected ten times or more. The chain couples TRBV7-9 to TRBJ2-7; D is perhaps TRBD1 (7 bases). Looked up from germline, CDR1 is SEHNR and CDR2 is FQNEAQ (reference sequence). CDR3 size: 15 residues. The germline V and J ends were trimmed by 5 bases and 5 bases, with 19 bases remaining between them. CDR3 residues: CASSHGGGGWNEQYF. CDR3 bases: TGTGCCAGCAGCCACGGAGGGGGCGGTTGGAACGAGCAGTACTTC. Looking up the rest from reference TRBV7-9 and TRBJ2-7 gives the full variable domain: DTGVSQNPRHKITKRGQNVTFRCDPISEHNRLYWYRQTLGQGPEFLTYFQNEAQLEKSRLLSDRFSAERPKGSFSTLEIQRTEQGDSAMYLCASSHGGGGWNEQYFGPGTRLTVT.

The genes are TRBV7-6 and TRBJ2-7; 7 bases are shared with TRBD1. V lost 5 bases to trimming and J lost 2 bases; unmatched junction nucleotides: 9. The CDR3 runs 15 residues. The germline V gene encodes CDR1 SGHVS and CDR2 FNYEAQ. CDR3 sequence: CASSTGDRKTYEQYF. CDR3 DNA: TGTGCCAGCAGCACAGGGGACAGAAAGACCTACGAGCAGTACTTC.

This clone came up once. This chain joins TRBV6-5 and TRBJ1-2; a possible D gene is TRBD1 (6 bases). Germline CDR1 MNHEY, CDR2 SVGAGI. This CDR3 has 13 amino acids. V shed 4 bases and J shed 7 bases, with 13 bases lying between them. The CDR3 nucleotides read TGTGCCAGCAGTTTTACAGGGTTGGCTGGCTACACCTTC. Translation: CASSFTGLAGYTF.

This sequence joins TRBV4-1 and TRBJ2-7; 8 bases are shared with TRBD1. Germline V gene lookup returns CDR1 MGHRA and CDR2 YSYEKL. J gave up 3 bases and V 2 bases, and 12 bases lay outside the gene matches. This CDR3 comprises 17 residues. The CDR3 DNA is TGCGCCAGCAGCCAAACCCAGGGGGCCAGCGGGCTCTACGAGCAGTACTTC. Translated, it gives CASSQTQGASGLYEQYF.

The rearrangement uses TRBV28 and TRBJ2-7; 8 positions agree with TRBD1. V was pared by 5 bases and J by 2 bases, with 8 bases of the junction left unmatched. The CDR3 covers 15 residues. Germline CDR1 reads MDHEN; CDR2 reads SYDVKM. CDR3: CASSIPTGDTYEQYF. CDR3 nucleotide sequence: TGTGCCAGCAGTATCCCGACAGGGGACACCTACGAGCAGTACTTC.

This clone was detected once. This chain uses TRBV18 with TRBJ2-7; 9 nucleotides agree with TRBD1. Germline V gene sequence: CDR1 KGHSH, CDR2 LQKENI. Unmatched junction bases numbered 4, after V lost 3 bases and J lost 1 base. The CDR3 is 15 residues long. CDR3 nucleotide sequence: TGTGCCAGCTCACCGTGGGGACAGGGTTCCTACGAGCAGTACTTC. It is translated as CASSPWGQGSYEQYF.

The chain is built from TRBV19 and TRBJ1-4, with D possibly TRBD1 on 5 matching bases. Trimming left V 8 bases short and J 6 bases short, with 13 bases between. Germline assignment: CDR1 LNHDA and CDR2 SQIVND (reference sequence). The CDR3 spans 13 residues. The CDR3 nucleotides are TGTGCCAGTTTGGAGGCGGGGGATGAAAAACTGTTTTTT. Translation: CASLEAGDEKLFF. The full variable domain, with the rest looked up from reference TRBV19 and TRBJ1-4, is DGGITQSPKYLFRKEGQNVTLSCEQNLNHDAMYWYRQDPGQGLRLIYYSQIVNDFQKGDIAEGYSVSREKKESFPLTVTSAQKNPTAFYLCASLEAGDEKLFFGSGTQLSVL.